The 30 T cell receptor beta chains presented below share a single source sample, sequenced in a study of shared clonotypes between healthy human individuals. Sequencing was performed with immunoSEQ multiplex PCR; in TCRdb, only in-frame clones are kept and a portion is missing. Seen here are about 510,000 clones, about 96% observed once, and the top ten hold about 0.064%. Material for sequencing was naive CD4+ T cells sorted from blood. Subset reported: CD45RA+ positively selected. The receptors here all came from a woman aged 30 to 39 in good health.

V is TRBV4-1 and J is TRBJ2-3, with D tentatively TRBD2 (5 bases). The length of the CDR3 is 15 residues. V was cut by 1 base and J by 4 bases, with 12 bases left in between. The germline gives CDR1 MGHRA, CDR2 YSYEKL. The CDR3 reads CASSQVPGMADTQYF. The CDR3 nucleotides are TGCGCCAGCAGCCAAGTTCCGGGGATGGCAGATACGCAGTATTTT.

J is TRBJ1-5 and V is TRBV15; D is uncertain. The CDR3 totals 13 residues. The germline V and J ends were trimmed by 5 bases and 0 bases, with 5 bases remaining between them. The germline V gene encodes CDR1 LNHNV and CDR2 YYDKDF (reference sequence). DNA of the CDR3: TGTGCCACCAGCTACGGTAGCAATCAGCCCCAGCATTTT. Translation: CATSYGSNQPQHF.

The chain is built from TRBV18 and TRBJ1-4; 7 bases fit TRBD1. CDR3 length equals 16 residues. The V and J ends lost 3 bases and 8 bases, in that order; junction bases with no gene match: 12. Germline CDR1 is KGHSH and CDR2 is LQKENI. The CDR3 DNA reads as TGTGCCAGCTCACCTCGAGACAGGGCCAAGAAAGAAAAACTGTTTTTT. Protein product: CASSPRDRAKKEKLFF.

The chain joins TRBV11-2 to TRBJ2-2; 12 bases are shared with TRBD2. CDR1 SGHAT and CDR2 FQNNGV come from the germline V gene. The CDR3 is 16 residues long. Trimming at V came to 3 bases and at J to 5 bases, leaving 4 bases not matched to a gene. As DNA, the CDR3 is TGTGCCAGCAGCTTCGCGCTAGCGGGAGGGACCGGGGAGCTGTTTTTT. This sequence encodes CASSFALAGGTGELFF.

In the case of this clone: An end of the junction differs from the germline gene, which may be a read error. The chain is built from TRBV5-4 and TRBJ2-7; no firm D call. The length of the CDR3 is 16 residues. Germline CDR1 is SGHNT and CDR2 is YYREEE (reference sequence). DNA for the CDR3: TGTGCCAGCAGCCGCAAGGGTGGCGGCCCCTCCAACGAGCAGTACTTC. Translated: CASSRKGGGPSNEQYF. The full variable domain, in which reference TRBV5-4 and TRBJ2-7 provide the parts outside the CDR3, is ETGVTQSPTHLIKTRGQQVTLRCSSQSGHNTVSWYQQALGQGPQFIFQYYREEENGRGNFPPRFSGLQFPNYSSELNVNALELDDSALYLCASSRKGGGPSNEQYFGPGTRLTVT.

This chain joins TRBV28 and TRBJ2-5; 8 bases are shared with TRBD1. The J call is doubtful: the DNA matches TRBJ2-7 better. In germline, CDR1 is MDHEN, CDR2 SYDVKM. The CDR3 runs 14 residues. The CDR3 protein is CASSGPDRVDEQYF. CDR3 DNA sequence: TGTGCCAGCAGTGGCCCGGACAGGGTCGACGAGCAGTACTTC.

The chain couples TRBV16 to TRBJ1-5; possible D gene TRBD1, 6 bases. This CDR3 has 15 amino acids. The germline V and J ends were trimmed by 0 bases and 5 bases, with 11 bases remaining between them. Germline V gene lookup returns CDR1 KGHSY and CDR2 FQNENV. The CDR3 sequence: CASSQSRQGHQPQHF. The CDR3 DNA is TGTGCCAGCAGCCAATCGCGGCAGGGGCATCAGCCCCAGCATTTT.

This clone has just a few counts. CDR3 protein: CASSPVGHSPLHF. In DNA form, the CDR3 reads TGTGCCAGCAGTCCCGTTGGCCATTCACCCCTCCACTTT. This rearrangement joins TRBV27 to TRBJ1-6, with D hard to call. Trimming left V 5 bases short and J 8 bases short, with 10 bases between. The CDR3 has 13 residues. Germline V gene data show CDR1 as MNHEY and CDR2 as SMNVEV (reference sequence).

This clone was found once. This chain links TRBV18 with TRBJ1-1; D is ambiguous. CDR1 is KGHSH, CDR2 LQKENI, per germline. The length of the CDR3 is 14 residues. With 3 bases removed from V and 2 bases from J, the gap between germline ends came to 10 bases. The CDR3 coding sequence is TGTGCCAGCTCACCCGATCTGGCTAACACTGAAGCTTTCTTT. It yields the protein CASSPDLANTEAFF.

This clone was observed a handful of times. V gene TRBV10-1 combines with J gene TRBJ2-2, with D maybe TRBD2 (5 bases). The V end lost 4 bases, the J end lost 7 bases, and 10 bases lay between the germline ends. CDR1 and CDR2 (germline): WNHNN, SYGVQD (reference sequence). This CDR3 is 13 amino acids long. In nucleotides, the CDR3 is TGCGCCAGCAGTGTTATTGGGAGCGGGGAGCTGTTTTTT. Translating it yields CASSVIGSGELFF.

This chain joins TRBV6-5 and TRBJ2-2; tentative D call: TRBD1 (5 bases). The V gene's germline CDR1 is MNHEY and CDR2 SVGAGI. This CDR3 contains 14 residues. The ends were cut back, 4 bases at V and 3 bases at J, with 9 bases in the middle. The CDR3 nucleotides are TGTGCCAGCAGTTCAGGGCGCGACACCGGGGAGCTGTTTTTT. Amino acids: CASSSGRDTGELFF.

This chain connects TRBV11-2 to TRBJ1-6; no definite D call. CDR1 and CDR2 from the germline V gene are SGHAT and FQNNGV. The CDR3 is made up of 15 amino acids. V lost 5 bases and J 7 bases, leaving 15 bases between the germline ends. CDR3 sequence: CASSGLASRNSPLHF. The DNA of the CDR3 is TGTGCCAGCAGCGGGCTGGCCAGTCGGAATTCACCCCTCCACTTT.

V usage is TRBV10-3 and J usage is TRBJ2-1; 8 positions agree with TRBD2. CDR1 is ENHRY and CDR2 is SYGVKD in the germline V gene. V gave up 8 bases and J gave up 8 bases; unmatched junction bases: 8. There are 13 residues in the CDR3. CDR3 amino acids: CAIRSGSWDEQFF. For the CDR3, the DNA is TGTGCCATCCGCAGCGGGAGTTGGGATGAGCAGTTCTTC.

V gene TRBV27 combines with J gene TRBJ2-1; D perhaps matches TRBD1 (6 bases). Germline loops: CDR1 MNHEY, CDR2 SMNVEV (reference sequence). The CDR3 runs to 17 residues. V was pared by 5 bases and J by 4 bases, with 21 bases between. The CDR3 nucleotides read TGTGCCAGCAGTCCTGACTACAGGGTTTTGATTTACAATGAGCAGTTCTTC. It is translated as CASSPDYRVLIYNEQFF.

CDR3 residues: CASRGDRAAGGYTF. Written as DNA, the CDR3 is TGTGCCAGCAGAGGGGACAGGGCCGCCGGGGGCTACACCTTC. The chain carries TRBV9 and TRBJ1-2, with TRBD1 matching over 9 bases. This CDR3 region has 14 residues. Per the germline V gene, CDR1 is SGDLS and CDR2 is YYNGEE. Trimming cost V 5 bases and J 8 bases; bases outside gene matches: 10.

This clone was detected once. This chain connects TRBV28 to TRBJ2-1; TRBD2 aligns across 7 bases. Germline lookup yields CDR1 MDHEN and CDR2 SYDVKM. The junction had 14 bases not matched to a gene; V was cut back by 8 bases and J by 10 bases. This CDR3 spans 14 amino acids. The CDR3 nucleotides read TGTGCCAGCCTTCCCGGACTAGGCCTGAAGGAGCAGTTCTTC. As protein: CASLPGLGLKEQFF.

This clone has a single count. The CDR3 DNA is TGTGCCAGCAGTTACGCCGGGACAGACTACGAGCAGTACTTC. As protein: CASSYAGTDYEQYF. This chain uses TRBV6-5 with TRBJ2-7; 7 bases map to TRBD1. The junction had 4 bases not matched to a gene; V was cut back by 2 bases and J by 3 bases. Per the germline V gene, CDR1 is MNHEY and CDR2 is SVGAGI. The CDR3 consists of 14 residues.

The rearrangement uses TRBV18 and TRBJ2-1; 7 bases are a match to TRBD2. The CDR3 spans 15 residues. V lost 3 bases, J lost 4 bases, and 6 bases stayed unmatched. Looked up from germline, CDR1 is KGHSH and CDR2 is LQKENI. The chain's CDR3 is CASSPREATYNEQFF. CDR3 DNA: TGTGCCAGCTCACCTCGGGAGGCGACTTACAATGAGCAGTTCTTC.

This clone was found once. The V gene is TRBV11-2, the J gene TRBJ2-5; 12 nucleotides align to TRBD2. The end of the DNA is better explained by TRBJ2-7, so the J call may be wrong. The CDR3 is 18 residues long. Germline CDR1 is SGHAT and CDR2 is FQNNGV. The CDR3 DNA reads TGTGCCAGCAGCTCAAGAACAGACGGGACTAGCGGGTCCTACGAGCAGTACTTC. Protein sequence: CASSSRTDGTSGSYEQYF.

The chain employs TRBV6-5 and TRBJ1-4; no definite D call. Trimming removed 2 bases from V and 3 bases from J, with 7 bases in between. The CDR3 extends over 14 amino acids. Germline V gene data show CDR1 as MNHEY and CDR2 as SVGAGI. This CDR3 reads CASSYATANEKLFF. DNA of the CDR3: TGTGCCAGCAGTTACGCAACGGCTAATGAAAAACTGTTTTTT.

The chain recombines TRBV11-2 with TRBJ1-1; no definite D call. The germline V gene encodes CDR1 SGHAT and CDR2 FQNNGV. This CDR3 spans 13 amino acids. Trimming shortened V by 5 bases and J by 3 bases, and 10 bases separated the two germline ends. In DNA, the CDR3 is TGTGCCAGCAGCGCCCGGAGTGACACTGAAGCTTTCTTT. Encoded protein: CASSARSDTEAFF.

This rearrangement joins TRBV28 to TRBJ1-5; maybe TRBD1 (6 bases). With 7 bases removed from V and 6 bases from J, the gap between germline ends came to 19 bases. CDR3 length: 15 amino acids. Germline V gene sequence: CDR1 MDHEN, CDR2 SYDVKM. As DNA, the CDR3 is TGTGCCAGCACCCCATGGGGGCGCGTCTCTCAGCCCCAGCATTTT. This gives the protein CASTPWGRVSQPQHF.

The chain is built from TRBV11-2 and TRBJ1-3; D is perhaps TRBD1 (5 bases). This CDR3 spans 14 amino acids. Trimming took 0 bases from V and 6 from J, leaving 9 bases between them. In germline, CDR1 is SGHAT, CDR2 FQNNGV. The CDR3: CASSLERGENTIYF. As DNA, the CDR3 is TGTGCCAGCAGCTTAGAGAGGGGCGAAAACACCATATATTTT.

This rearrangement joins TRBV2 to TRBJ2-1, with 10 bases fitting TRBD2. V lost 7 bases, J lost 9 bases, and 6 bases stayed unmatched. This CDR3 comprises 13 residues. The germline gives CDR1 SNHLY, CDR2 FYNNEI. For the CDR3, the DNA is TGTGCCAGCACTAGCGGGAGAATCAGTGAGCAGTTCTTC. Translating gives CASTSGRISEQFF.

The rearrangement uses TRBV5-6 and TRBJ2-1; 8 bases map to TRBD1. The CDR3 loop spans 16 amino acids. Germline V CDR1 and CDR2: SGHDT, YYEEEE. J was trimmed by 8 bases and V by 0 bases; bases with no gene match: 10. Here the CDR3 DNA reads TGTGCCAGCAGCTTGGGACCAGGGGGCATTTGGGATGAGCAGTTCTTC. This translates into CASSLGPGGIWDEQFF.

The chain has TRBV4-1 and TRBJ1-3; TRBD1 aligns across 9 bases. The CDR3 totals 17 residues. The V gene's germline CDR1 is MGHRA and CDR2 YSYEKL. Trimming at V came to 3 bases and at J to 1 base, leaving 7 bases not matched to a gene. For the CDR3, the DNA is TGCGCCAGCAGCCAGCGGGGACAGGGTGATTCTGGAAACACCATATATTTT. This codes for CASSQRGQGDSGNTIYF.

This chain uses TRBV6-6 with TRBJ1-5; D is ambiguous. This CDR3 comprises 16 residues. V shed 6 bases and J shed 2 bases, with 17 bases lying between them. Germline V gives CDR1 MNHNY, CDR2 SVGAGI (reference sequence). The CDR3 region has the DNA TGTGCCAGCAGAGGCTCTTTGGGGATGGGCAATCAGCCCCAGCATTTT. Translated, it gives CASRGSLGMGNQPQHF.

The chain employs TRBV29-1 and TRBJ2-3; 8 bases fit TRBD1. Germline CDR1 is SQVTM and CDR2 is ANQGSEA. V lost 6 bases and J lost 6; bases outside the gene matches: 5. The CDR3 consists of 12 residues. CDR3 nucleotides: TGCAGCGTCAACAGGGGGATGGATACGCAGTATTTT. It specifies CSVNRGMDTQYF.

The J gene is TRBJ2-1, the V gene TRBV14, with 7 bases that match TRBD2. This CDR3 has 16 residues. The junction had 7 bases not matched to a gene; V was cut back by 4 bases and J by 1 base. The V gene's germline CDR1 is SGHDN and CDR2 FVKESK. The CDR3 reads CASSPLGSGSYNEQFF. The DNA of the CDR3 is TGTGCCAGCAGCCCCTTGGGTAGCGGGTCCTACAATGAGCAGTTCTTC.

This chain connects TRBV9 to TRBJ1-1, with TRBD1 matching 9 bases. The V gene end was trimmed by 3 bases and the J gene end by 3 bases; junction bases not matched to a gene: 12. Germline CDR1 is SGDLS and CDR2 is YYNGEE. This CDR3 contains 17 residues. CDR3 sequence: CASSAAGTGWADTEAFF. CDR3 nucleotides: TGTGCCAGCAGCGCAGCCGGGACAGGGTGGGCGGACACTGAAGCTTTCTTT.